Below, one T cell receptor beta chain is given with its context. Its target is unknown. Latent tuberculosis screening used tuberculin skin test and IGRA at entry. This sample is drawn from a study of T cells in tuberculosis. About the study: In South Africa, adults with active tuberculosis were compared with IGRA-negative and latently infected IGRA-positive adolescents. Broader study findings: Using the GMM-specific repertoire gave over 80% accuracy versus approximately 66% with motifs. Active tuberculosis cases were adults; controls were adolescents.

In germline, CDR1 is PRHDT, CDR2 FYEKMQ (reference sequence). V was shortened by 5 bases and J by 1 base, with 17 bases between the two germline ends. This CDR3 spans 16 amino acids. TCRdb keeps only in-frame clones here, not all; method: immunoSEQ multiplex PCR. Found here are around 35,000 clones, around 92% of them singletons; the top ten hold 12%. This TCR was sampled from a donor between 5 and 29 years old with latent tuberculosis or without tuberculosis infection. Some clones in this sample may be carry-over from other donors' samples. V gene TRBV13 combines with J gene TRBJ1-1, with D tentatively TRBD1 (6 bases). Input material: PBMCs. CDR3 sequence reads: CASSGPGGAQNTEAFF. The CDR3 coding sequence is TGTGCCAGCAGCGGGCCGGGGGGGGCACAGAACACTGAAGCTTTCTTT.